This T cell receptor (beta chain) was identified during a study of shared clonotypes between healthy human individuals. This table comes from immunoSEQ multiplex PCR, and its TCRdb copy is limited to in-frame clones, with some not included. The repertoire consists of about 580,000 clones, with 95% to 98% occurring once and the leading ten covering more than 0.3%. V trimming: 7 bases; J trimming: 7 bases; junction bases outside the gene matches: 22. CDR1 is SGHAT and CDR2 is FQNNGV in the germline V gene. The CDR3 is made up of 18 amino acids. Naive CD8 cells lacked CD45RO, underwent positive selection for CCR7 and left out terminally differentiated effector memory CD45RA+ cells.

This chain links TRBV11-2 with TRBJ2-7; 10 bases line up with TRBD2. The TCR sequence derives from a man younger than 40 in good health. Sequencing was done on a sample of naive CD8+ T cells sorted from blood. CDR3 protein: CASNPNLAGDDHWGEQYF. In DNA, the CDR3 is TGTGCCAGCAACCCGAACCTAGCGGGAGACGACCATTGGGGGGAGCAGTACTTC.